Listed below are T cell receptor beta chains from one sample, sequenced in a study of blood T cell repertoires in COVID-19. TCRdb keeps only in-frame clones here, not all; method: immunoSEQ multiplex PCR. The sample yields about 320,000 clones, about nine tenths seen once. The sequenced material came from PBMCs or T cells enriched from blood (not recorded which). The receptor set was obtained from a young woman who had recovered from COVID-19. Each CDR3 is given with its conserved first and last residue. The D gene is left open where the match is weak. The listing skips clone size in some rows; elsewhere it reads once, few, many or a size class.

V gene	J gene	CDR3 length	D gene	clone size	CDR3 DNA	CDR3 protein
TRBV28	TRBJ2-5	12	NA	NA	TGTGCCACCAGGGGGACTGAAGAGACCCAGTACTTC	CATRGTEETQYF
TRBV28	TRBJ2-2	17	NA	NA	TGTGCCAGCAGTCCCCCCTTCGCAGGGTTGGACACCGGGGAGCTGTTTTTT	CASSPPFAGLDTGELFF
TRBV5-1	TRBJ1-2	16	NA	NA	TGCGCCAGCAGCTTGGCTTTGGGGCAGGGGACACGGGGCTACACCTTC	CASSLALGQGTRGYTF
TRBV28	TRBJ1-4	16	TRBD1	few	TGTGCCAGCAGTCCGGGACAGGGAAAAGGAGGGGAAAAACTGTTTTTT	CASSPGQGKGGEKLFF
TRBV5-4	TRBJ1-4	16	TRBD1	NA	TGTGCCAGCAGCTTGGCACTGACAGGGGGTAATGAAAAACTGTTTTTT	CASSLALTGGNEKLFF
TRBV10-2	TRBJ1-5	13	NA	once	TGCGCCAGCAGTGAATTCGGTGTTCAGCCCCAGCATTTT	CASSEFGVQPQHF
TRBV12-3/TRBV12-4	TRBJ1-2	13	TRBD1	NA	TGTGCCAGCAGATGGGGACAGGGCGACGGCTACACCTTC	CASRWGQGDGYTF
TRBV4-1	TRBJ1-1	16	TRBD1	NA	TGCGCCAGCAGCGGGGATGACAGGGGAAGGGAAACTGAAGCTTTCTTT	CASSGDDRGRETEAFF
TRBV10-3	TRBJ2-1	14	TRBD2	few	TGTGCCACTCTGCTAGCGGGAGGGCCAAGTGAGCAGTTCTTC	CATLLAGGPSEQFF
TRBV5-6	TRBJ1-2	13	NA	NA	TGTGCCAGCAGCTGGCGGGAGGGCTATGGCTACACCTTC	CASSWREGYGYTF
TRBV27	TRBJ1-1	13	NA	NA	TGTGCCAGCAGTTTTGGGGTGGTGACAGAGGCTTTCTTT	CASSFGVVTEAFF
TRBV3-1/TRBV3-2	TRBJ2-1	15	TRBD2	NA	TGTGCCAGCAGCCAAGATTCGACTAGCGGGAATGAGCAGTTCTTC	CASSQDSTSGNEQFF
TRBV5-1	TRBJ2-2	15	TRBD2	NA	TGCGCCAGCAGCCTGGGACTAGCGGACACCGGGGAGCTGTTTTTT	CASSLGLADTGELFF
TRBV5-4	TRBJ2-3	13	NA	NA	TGTGCCAGCAGCTTGGGTAGAACAGATACGCAGTATTTT	CASSLGRTDTQYF
TRBV7-3	TRBJ1-1	14	NA	NA	TGTGCCAGCAGCTTAAACAGGGTGAACACTGAAGCTTTCTTT	CASSLNRVNTEAFF
TRBV18	TRBJ2-2	14	TRBD1	NA	TGTGCCAGCTTTTGGGACAGCTCCACCGGGGAGCTGTTTTTT	CASFWDSSTGELFF
TRBV28	TRBJ1-2	14	TRBD1	NA	TGTGCCACCAAGACAGGCACAGGGGCCTATGGCTACACCTTC	CATKTGTGAYGYTF
TRBV9	TRBJ2-7	13	NA	NA	TGTGCCAGCAGCGTTACAGGGACCAACGAGCAGTACTTC	CASSVTGTNEQYF
TRBV5-4	TRBJ2-7	14	TRBD1	NA	TGTGCCAGCAGCTGGGACAGGGACTTATACGAGCAGTACTTC	CASSWDRDLYEQYF
TRBV29-1	TRBJ1-4	18	NA	NA	TGCAGCGTTGAAGACCCCCCCAGGTCCGGGACAACTAATGAAAAACTGTTTTTT	CSVEDPPRSGTTNEKLFF
TRBV7-7	TRBJ2-1	15	NA	NA	TGTGCCAGCAGCTTAGCGCCTAGCTCCTACAATGAGCAGTTCTTC	CASSLAPSSYNEQFF
TRBV29-1	TRBJ2-7	13	TRBD1	NA	TGCAGCGTAAACAGGGGGGACTCCTACGAGCAGTACTTC	CSVNRGDSYEQYF
TRBV3-1/TRBV3-2	TRBJ2-5	18	NA	NA	TGTGCCAGCAGCCAAGATCGGGTGTCCGGGGAGCCCCAAGAGACCCAGTACTTC	CASSQDRVSGEPQETQYF
TRBV6-5	TRBJ1-2	14	NA	NA	TGTGCCAGCAGACCCACGGGGTCCGGTGAGGGCTACACCTTC	CASRPTGSGEGYTF
TRBV27	TRBJ2-3	15	TRBD2	few	TGTGCCAGCGGCACCACGGGAGGGGCCACAGATACGCAGTATTTT	CASGTTGGATDTQYF
TRBV5-4	TRBJ2-7	13	NA	NA	TGTGCCAGCAGCCCAGGGAATACGATCGGGCAGTACTTC	CASSPGNTIGQYF
TRBV11-2	TRBJ2-7	15	TRBD2	NA	TGTGCCAGCAGCGCCGGAACTAGCGTGACCTACGAGCAGTACTTC	CASSAGTSVTYEQYF
TRBV13	TRBJ1-2	15	NA	once	TGTGCCAGCAGCCTCGACCGGCCTCGGGACTATGGCTACACCTTC	CASSLDRPRDYGYTF